A selection of T cell receptor beta chains follows, all from one sample in a study of cytomegalovirus exposure and HLA in healthy donors. Generated by immunoSEQ multiplex PCR, the TCRdb table keeps only in-frame clones and is missing some. The table lists 200,000 to 300,000 clones, 70% to 90% of them singletons. The sequenced sample was PBMCs. The receptors come from a girl aged 2-15 years in good health and CMV-seronegative. Both conserved end residues are part of each CDR3. Each record gives: V gene, clone size, J gene, D gene, CDR3 DNA, CDR3 protein. The D gene is left open where the match is weak. Some rows have no size entry. The others give once, few or many, or a class for an expanded clone.

V gene: TRBV6-6
clone size: NA
J gene: TRBJ1-1
D gene: NA
CDR3 DNA: TGTGCCAGCAGTTACCCCGCGACCTGGAGCACTGAAGCTTTCTTT
CDR3 protein: CASSYPATWSTEAFF

V gene: TRBV19
clone size: NA
J gene: TRBJ2-2
D gene: NA
CDR3 DNA: TGTGCCAGTAGTCCTCGAGGCGGGGAGCTGTTTTTT
CDR3 protein: CASSPRGGELFF

V gene: TRBV5-6
clone size: NA
J gene: TRBJ2-7
D gene: TRBD1
CDR3 DNA: TGTGCCAGCAGGGCTAGACAGGGGGTTAACGAGCAGTACTTC
CDR3 protein: CASRARQGVNEQYF

V gene: TRBV5-1
clone size: NA
J gene: TRBJ1-1
D gene: NA
CDR3 DNA: TGCGCCAGCACTCAATTGGGGGGGGGCCCAACTATGAACACTGAAGCTTTCTTT
CDR3 protein: CASTQLGGGPTMNTEAFF

V gene: TRBV5-1
clone size: once
J gene: TRBJ2-7
D gene: NA
CDR3 DNA: TGCGCCAGCAGCTCCTCTAGTAGCTCCTCCTACGAGCAGTACTTC
CDR3 protein: CASSSSSSSSYEQYF

V gene: TRBV30
clone size: NA
J gene: TRBJ1-4
D gene: NA
CDR3 DNA: TGTGCCTGGAGTCGTAAGGGGTGGGGAGAAAAACTGTTTTTT
CDR3 protein: CAWSRKGWGEKLFF

V gene: TRBV5-6
clone size: NA
J gene: TRBJ1-2
D gene: TRBD1
CDR3 DNA: TGTGCCAGCAGCACCGGACAGGGCAGCTTCTACACCTTC
CDR3 protein: CASSTGQGSFYTF

V gene: TRBV5-1
clone size: NA
J gene: TRBJ2-1
D gene: NA
CDR3 DNA: TGCGCCAGCAGCCCCCTGGGGGGTAGGGCCTACAATGAGCAGTTCTTC
CDR3 protein: CASSPLGGRAYNEQFF

V gene: TRBV7-6
clone size: NA
J gene: TRBJ2-1
D gene: NA
CDR3 DNA: TGTGCCAGCAGCTTAGCTAGCGACTACAATGAGCAGTTCTTC
CDR3 protein: CASSLASDYNEQFF

V gene: TRBV15
clone size: NA
J gene: TRBJ1-6
D gene: TRBD1
CDR3 DNA: TGTGCCACCAGCAGACAGGGACAGGGAAATTCACCCCTCCACTTT
CDR3 protein: CATSRQGQGNSPLHF

V gene: TRBV9
clone size: NA
J gene: TRBJ2-2
D gene: NA
CDR3 DNA: TGTGCCAGCAGCGTAGAGAGGGTCGGGGAGCTGTTTTTT
CDR3 protein: CASSVERVGELFF

V gene: TRBV12-5
clone size: few
J gene: TRBJ2-7
D gene: NA
CDR3 DNA: TGTGCTAGTGGTTTAGTTAGGCATCAACGGGACGAGCAGTACTTC
CDR3 protein: CASGLVRHQRDEQYF

V gene: TRBV6-6
clone size: few
J gene: TRBJ2-2
D gene: NA
CDR3 DNA: TGTGCCAGCAGTCAACCCGGAGCGAACACCGGGGAGCTGTTTTTT
CDR3 protein: CASSQPGANTGELFF

V gene: TRBV5-8
clone size: NA
J gene: TRBJ1-2
D gene: NA
CDR3 DNA: TGTGCCAGCAGCTTGGCCGGGTCAGGGTCCTATGGCTACACCTTC
CDR3 protein: CASSLAGSGSYGYTF

V gene: TRBV18
clone size: NA
J gene: TRBJ1-1
D gene: NA
CDR3 DNA: TGTGCCAGCTCACCAGTCAGGTACACTGAAGCTTTCTTT
CDR3 protein: CASSPVRYTEAFF

V gene: TRBV12-5
clone size: NA
J gene: TRBJ2-3
D gene: NA
CDR3 DNA: TGTGCTAGTGGTCCAGGGGTTCCATCCACAGATACGCAGTATTTT
CDR3 protein: CASGPGVPSTDTQYF

V gene: TRBV5-4
clone size: few
J gene: TRBJ2-1
D gene: TRBD2
CDR3 DNA: TGTGCCAGCAGCTTGTACGTCGGGGGGGGCAATGAGCAGTTCTTC
CDR3 protein: CASSLYVGGGNEQFF

V gene: TRBV4-1
clone size: NA
J gene: TRBJ2-7
D gene: TRBD1
CDR3 DNA: TGCGCCAGCAGCCAAGAGTCAGGGGGTAACTACGAGCAGTACTTC
CDR3 protein: CASSQESGGNYEQYF

V gene: TRBV12-5
clone size: few
J gene: TRBJ1-1
D gene: NA
CDR3 DNA: TGTGCTAGTGGTTTGGCGACAGCCTATGAAGCTTTCTTT
CDR3 protein: CASGLATAYEAFF

V gene: TRBV25-1
clone size: NA
J gene: TRBJ1-4
D gene: TRBD1
CDR3 DNA: TGTGCCTCCCAGGGACAGGGCAATGAAAAACTGTTTTTT
CDR3 protein: CASQGQGNEKLFF

V gene: TRBV7-8
clone size: NA
J gene: TRBJ2-7
D gene: TRBD2
CDR3 DNA: TGTGCCAGCAGCTCGACTAGCGGGAGATACGAGCAGTACTTC
CDR3 protein: CASSSTSGRYEQYF

V gene: TRBV19
clone size: NA
J gene: TRBJ2-3
D gene: TRBD2
CDR3 DNA: TGTGCCAGTAGTCCCAGACTAGCGGCCTTGGATACGCAGTATTTT
CDR3 protein: CASSPRLAALDTQYF

V gene: TRBV5-1
clone size: NA
J gene: TRBJ2-5
D gene: NA
CDR3 DNA: TGCGCCAGCAGCTTATCAGGGAATCAAGAGACCCAGTACTTC
CDR3 protein: CASSLSGNQETQYF

V gene: TRBV6-8
clone size: NA
J gene: TRBJ2-7
D gene: TRBD2
CDR3 DNA: TGTGCCAGCAGGCGGGGGACTAGCGAATGGTTC
CDR3 protein: CASRRGTSEWF

V gene: TRBV29-1
clone size: NA
J gene: TRBJ2-1
D gene: NA
CDR3 DNA: TGCAGCGCAGTCCCGGGAAACTACAATGAGCAGTTCTTC
CDR3 protein: CSAVPGNYNEQFF

V gene: TRBV19
clone size: NA
J gene: TRBJ2-3
D gene: TRBD2
CDR3 DNA: TGTGCCAGTAGTACTGCTAGCGGGAGGAGCACAGATACGCAGTATTTT
CDR3 protein: CASSTASGRSTDTQYF

V gene: TRBV5-1
clone size: NA
J gene: TRBJ2-1
D gene: NA
CDR3 DNA: TGCGCCAGCAGGGACTCGTCCAATGAGCAGTTCTTC
CDR3 protein: CASRDSSNEQFF

V gene: TRBV25-1
clone size: NA
J gene: TRBJ2-5
D gene: TRBD1
CDR3 DNA: TGTGCCAGAGCGACAGGGGTCAAAGAGACCCAGTACTTC
CDR3 protein: CARATGVKETQYF

V gene: TRBV9
clone size: once
J gene: TRBJ2-1
D gene: TRBD2
CDR3 DNA: TGTGCCAGCAGCGTAACTAGCGAATATGAGCAGTTCTTC
CDR3 protein: CASSVTSEYEQFF

V gene: TRBV10-3
clone size: NA
J gene: TRBJ2-7
D gene: NA
CDR3 DNA: TGTGCCATCAGTACCGGTGACTGGCGCTACGAGCAGTACTTC
CDR3 protein: CAISTGDWRYEQYF

V gene: TRBV5-1
clone size: once
J gene: TRBJ1-2
D gene: NA
CDR3 DNA: TGCGCCAGCAGCTTGGCCGCTCGGGGGGTGAGAGGCTACACCTTC
CDR3 protein: CASSLAARGVRGYTF

V gene: TRBV5-6
clone size: NA
J gene: TRBJ2-5
D gene: NA
CDR3 DNA: TGTGCCAGCAGCTTGGGGGCTAGCGTCTCCCAAGAGACCCAGTACTTC
CDR3 protein: CASSLGASVSQETQYF

V gene: TRBV4-1
clone size: NA
J gene: TRBJ1-2
D gene: TRBD1
CDR3 DNA: TGCGCCAGCAGCCAAGATCAGGGGGCGGGGGGCTACACCTTC
CDR3 protein: CASSQDQGAGGYTF

V gene: TRBV7-8
clone size: NA
J gene: TRBJ1-3
D gene: NA
CDR3 DNA: TGTGCCAGCAGCTTAGACGTCTGGACTGTAAACACCATATATTTT
CDR3 protein: CASSLDVWTVNTIYF

V gene: TRBV2
clone size: few
J gene: TRBJ1-1
D gene: NA
CDR3 DNA: TGTGCCAGCAGTGAGGCCAGATTGAACACTGAAGCTTTCTTT
CDR3 protein: CASSEARLNTEAFF

V gene: TRBV7-8
clone size: NA
J gene: TRBJ1-6
D gene: NA
CDR3 DNA: TGTGCCAGCAGCCCAGGAGACAGAAAATCACCCCTCCACTTT
CDR3 protein: CASSPGDRKSPLHF

V gene: TRBV30
clone size: NA
J gene: TRBJ1-4
D gene: NA
CDR3 DNA: TGTGCCTGGTCGACAGGAGTTAATGAAAAACTGTTTTTT
CDR3 protein: CAWSTGVNEKLFF